Each of the 25 T cell receptor beta chains below was sequenced from the same sample in a study of T cells in Graves' hyperthyroidism and ophthalmopathy. What was amplified from RNA transcripts were TCR beta CDR3 regions. Carried out on the TCR CDR3, a first-round RT-PCR used the HTBI primer set. One entry per CDR3 protein results from TCRdb running MiXCR on the multiplex PCR reads. The sample includes about 400,000 distinct CDR3 sequences, about 16% of them seen just once. Input material: blood. These receptors were taken from a woman aged 25 to 39 with Graves' hyperthyroidism.

For this clonotype: A read error may be the cause here, since a much bigger clone is one base away. The CDR3 ends on some other residue instead of the conserved phenylalanine or tryptophan, so this is likely a read error. The chain uses TRBV28 and TRBJ1-5, with D possibly matching TRBD1 (5 bases). This CDR3 spans 15 amino acids. Trimming took off 7 bases at V and 0 bases at J, with 13 bases between the two ends. CDR1 MDHEN and CDR2 SYDVKM come from the germline V gene. DNA for the CDR3: TGTGCCAGCACCCCGCCCAGGGTTAGCAATCAGCCCCAGCATCTT. This gives the protein CASTPPRVSNQPQHL.

This clonotype was counted at least ten times. This chain uses TRBV20-1 with TRBJ2-7; no definite D call. The CDR3 totals 13 residues. Germline assignment: CDR1 DFQATT and CDR2 SNEGSKA (reference sequence). Trimming took 3 bases from V and 0 from J, leaving 9 bases between them. CDR3 residues: CSASSVISYEQYF. The CDR3 nucleotides read TGCAGTGCTAGCTCGGTGATCTCCTACGAGCAGTACTTC.

The rearrangement links TRBV9 to TRBJ2-3; 8 bases line up with TRBD1. The CDR3 is made up of 16 amino acids. The germline V gene has CDR1 SGDLS and CDR2 YYNGEE. The V and J ends lost 0 bases and 3 bases, in that order; junction bases with no gene match: 6. The CDR3: CASSVAAGGVTDTQYF. The DNA for the CDR3 is TGTGCCAGCAGCGTAGCGGCAGGGGGCGTAACAGATACGCAGTATTTT.

V usage is TRBV6-4 and J usage is TRBJ2-1, with 15 bases identical to TRBD2. The CDR3 has 19 amino acids. The V and J ends lost 5 bases and 6 bases, in that order; junction bases with no gene match: 14. Germline-derived CDR1 and CDR2 are MRHNA and SNTAGT. CDR3 sequence: CASSPRGLAGGGQGNEQFF. DNA of the CDR3: TGTGCCAGCAGTCCCCGGGGACTAGCGGGAGGTGGACAGGGCAATGAGCAGTTCTTC.

This clonotype was detected a few times. The chain employs TRBV20-1 and TRBJ2-1; 10 nucleotides agree with TRBD2. V was clipped by 3 bases and J by 4 bases; unmatched bases: 12. This CDR3 region has 17 residues. Looked up from germline, CDR1 is DFQATT and CDR2 is SNEGSKA (reference sequence). Written as DNA, the CDR3 is TGCAGTGCTAGTCTATGGCTAGCGGGAGAGGGTTACAATGAGCAGTTCTTC. Residues: CSASLWLAGEGYNEQFF.

This clonotype was counted between two and nine times. The chain recombines TRBV16 with TRBJ2-6; 8 nucleotides line up with TRBD1. Germline trimming cut 0 bases from V and 2 bases from J; bases unmatched to any gene: 12. Looked up from germline, CDR1 is KGHSY and CDR2 is FQNENV. This CDR3 has 20 residues. This CDR3 is CASSQSALGQGYAGANVLTF. The CDR3 region has the DNA TGTGCCAGCAGCCAATCGGCCCTAGGACAGGGTTATGCTGGGGCCAACGTCCTGACTTTC.

This chain joins TRBV3-1 and TRBJ2-1; tentatively, D is TRBD2 (5 bases). The CDR3 has 18 amino acids. Germline CDR1 is LGHDT and CDR2 is YNNKEL (reference sequence). Between the trimmed V and J ends, which lost 0 bases and 0 bases, there was a span of 15 bases. The CDR3 loop is CASSQDRSRASSYNEQFF. The CDR3 bases are TGTGCCAGCAGCCAAGATAGGTCGCGGGCGAGCTCCTACAATGAGCAGTTCTTC.

This clonotype was detected many times. The V call is TRBV11-2, the J call TRBJ2-1; perhaps TRBD2 as D (5 bases). CDR1 is SGHAT and CDR2 is FQNNGV in the germline V gene. This CDR3 region has 15 residues. V was clipped by 5 bases and J by 10 bases, with 21 bases between them. CDR3 nucleotides: TGTGCCAGCAGCCACGAGGGCGGAACTCTTGGAGAGCAGTTCTTC. Its translation: CASSHEGGTLGEQFF. The variable domain in full, completed from reference TRBV11-2 and TRBJ2-1, reads EAGVAQSPRYKIIEKRQSVAFWCNPISGHATLYWYQQILGQGPKLLIQFQNNGVVDDSQLPKDRFSAERLKGVDSTLKIQPAKLEDSAVYLCASSHEGGTLGEQFFGPGTRLTVL.

This clonotype was counted ten times or more. The V call is TRBV2, the J call TRBJ2-1; D remains ambiguous. The CDR3 spans 16 residues. The germline V gene encodes CDR1 SNHLY and CDR2 FYNNEI. Trimming took off 9 bases at V and 0 bases at J, with 18 bases between the two ends. Here the CDR3 DNA reads TGTGCCAGTTCCCCCCGAGAGGTAGGCTCCTACAATGAGCAGTTCTTC. Translation gives CASSPREVGSYNEQFF.

This clonotype was detected only a few times. The CDR3: CASSYRPYAGELFF. Written as DNA, the CDR3 is TGTGCCAGCAGTTACAGGCCTTACGCGGGGGAGCTGTTTTTT. The V and J genes are TRBV6-6 and TRBJ2-2; D is unresolved. With 2 bases removed from V and 8 bases from J, the gap between germline ends came to 12 bases. Per the germline V gene, CDR1 is MNHNY and CDR2 is SVGAGI (reference sequence). The CDR3 spans 14 residues.

The V gene is TRBV6-2 or TRBV6-3, the J gene TRBJ2-1; 8 nucleotides align to TRBD2. Per germline, CDR1 MNHEY and CDR2 SVGEGT. The CDR3 runs to 16 residues. V was pared by 2 bases and J by 7 bases, with 10 bases of the junction left unmatched. The CDR3 here is CASSYPVVAGRNEQFF. The CDR3 region has the DNA TGTGCCAGCAGTTACCCCGTGGTAGCGGGAAGGAATGAGCAGTTCTTC.

This clonotype was seen many times. This rearrangement joins TRBV27 to TRBJ2-7; TRBD2 matches 8 bases. V was clipped by 3 bases and J by 1 base; unmatched bases: 5. Germline values: CDR1 MNHEY, CDR2 SMNVEV (reference sequence). The CDR3 covers 15 residues. The CDR3 bases are TGTGCCAGCAGTTTCGGCGGGAGGCGGTCCTACGAGCAGTACTTC. Its protein is CASSFGGRRSYEQYF.

This clonotype showed up many times. This rearrangement joins TRBV6-5 to TRBJ1-3; tentatively, D is TRBD1 (5 bases). CDR3 length: 17 residues. The germline V gene encodes CDR1 MNHEY and CDR2 SVGAGI. V gave up 2 bases and J gave up 3 bases, with 17 bases separating them. For the CDR3, the DNA is TGTGCCAGCAGTTACCCGGGACCTACCAAGAGTGGAAACACCATATATTTT. This encodes CASSYPGPTKSGNTIYF.

In its sample, this clonotype was seen many times. The J gene is TRBJ2-7, the V gene TRBV12-3 or TRBV12-4; a weak D match, TRBD2 (6 bases). This CDR3 spans 15 amino acids. The V end lost 6 bases, the J end lost 5 bases, and 20 bases lay between the germline ends. Here the CDR3 DNA reads TGTGCCAGCAGATCCCGACTAGTAGAAGGGCACGAGCAGTACTTC. Translating it yields CASRSRLVEGHEQYF.

This clonotype has a count of ten or more. This rearrangement joins TRBV28 to TRBJ2-3; tentative D call: TRBD1 (6 bases). CDR3 length: 16 residues. Germline V gene sequence: CDR1 MDHEN, CDR2 SYDVKM. Trimming removed 8 bases from V and 4 bases from J, with 22 bases in between. The CDR3 region is CASPPAAGDFADTQYF. CDR3 bases: TGTGCCAGCCCCCCCGCGGCAGGGGATTTCGCAGATACGCAGTATTTT.

There are a few counts of this clonotype. The chain joins TRBV20-1 to TRBJ2-1; the match to TRBD1 covers 7 bases. Germline CDR1 is DFQATT and CDR2 is SNEGSKA (reference sequence). With 6 bases clipped from V and 4 bases from J, the junction kept 9 bases outside the gene matches. The CDR3 has 14 amino acids. The CDR3 sequence is CSARTGVQYNEQFF. DNA for the CDR3: TGCAGTGCCAGAACAGGGGTTCAATACAATGAGCAGTTCTTC.

The chain recombines TRBV5-6 with TRBJ2-2, with D perhaps TRBD1 (6 bases). Deletions cut 4 bases from V and 7 bases from J, with 20 bases between. The CDR3 totals 16 residues. The V gene's germline CDR1 is SGHDT and CDR2 YYEEEE. The chain's CDR3 is CASSARPEAGVGELFF. The CDR3 coding sequence is TGTGCCAGCAGCGCCAGGCCGGAGGCAGGGGTCGGGGAGCTGTTTTTT.

This clonotype was seen ten or more times. The chain couples TRBV7-3 to TRBJ1-2; TRBD1 aligns across 9 bases. V shed 0 bases, J shed 3 bases, and the junction held 5 bases outside the gene matches. Germline V CDR1 and CDR2: SGHTA, FQGTGA. The CDR3 is 16 residues long. CDR3 in amino acids: CASSLTGDRGDYGYTF. In DNA form, the CDR3 reads TGTGCCAGCAGCTTAACGGGCGACAGGGGGGACTATGGCTACACCTTC.

This clonotype was detected only a few times. The chain couples TRBV6-1 to TRBJ2-5, with D maybe TRBD2 (6 bases). Germline V gene sequence: CDR1 MNHNS, CDR2 SASEGT. Trimming stripped 3 bases from V and 2 bases from J, with 16 bases between. This CDR3 has 16 amino acids. CDR3 region: CASSDWRGEIQETQYF. CDR3 DNA sequence: TGTGCCAGCAGTGATTGGAGGGGCGAAATTCAAGAGACCCAGTACTTC.

This clonotype was observed many times. This chain links TRBV6-5 with TRBJ1-2; the match to TRBD1 covers 8 bases. The CDR3 totals 15 residues. From germline, CDR1 is MNHEY and CDR2 SVGAGI. V lost 5 bases to trimming and J lost 7 bases; unmatched junction nucleotides: 12. In DNA, the CDR3 is TGTGCCAGCAGTCCGGAAAGGACAGGGAGCGGTGGCTACACCTTC. Protein product: CASSPERTGSGGYTF.

This chain links TRBV19 with TRBJ2-3, with 16 bases matching TRBD2. This CDR3 region has 18 residues. Germline trimming cut 3 bases from V and 4 bases from J; bases unmatched to any gene: 7. Germline V gene data show CDR1 as LNHDA and CDR2 as SQIVND (reference sequence). CDR3 loop: CASSMGGLAGGLADTQYF. DNA for the CDR3: TGTGCCAGTAGTATGGGGGGACTAGCGGGAGGGCTCGCAGATACGCAGTATTTT.

This clonotype was counted ten times or more. The CDR3 sequence is CAWSGGSSYNEQFF. CDR3 DNA: TGTGCCTGGAGCGGCGGCAGCTCCTACAATGAGCAGTTCTTC. The chain is built from TRBV30 and TRBJ2-1; D remains unclear. The V gene lost 3 bases and the J gene lost 0 bases, with 9 bases spanning the gap. Germline V lookup: CDR1 GTSNPN, CDR2 SVGIG (reference sequence). The CDR3 totals 14 residues.

The V and J genes are TRBV5-6 and TRBJ2-7; no clear D gene. With 3 bases removed from V and 3 bases from J, the gap between germline ends came to 13 bases. The CDR3 runs 14 residues. From germline, CDR1 is SGHDT and CDR2 YYEEEE. CDR3 DNA: TGTGCCAGCAGCTCCCAGTTCCAGATCTACGAGCAGTACTTC. Its translation is CASSSQFQIYEQYF.

This clonotype was found many times. V is TRBV5-1 and J is TRBJ2-5; 8 bases align to TRBD2. CDR3 size: 14 residues. Germline lookup yields CDR1 SGHRS and CDR2 YFSETQ. V lost 5 bases and J lost 1; bases outside the gene matches: 4. The CDR3 DNA sequence: TGCGCCAGCAGAGAAACTAGCGGCCAAGAGACCCAGTACTTC. It encodes CASRETSGQETQYF.

This clonotype was observed at least ten times. The gene calls are TRBV6-1 and TRBJ1-5; D is possibly TRBD1 (5 bases). CDR1 and CDR2 (germline): MNHNS, SASEGT. V was cut by 10 bases and J by 0 bases, with 10 bases left in between. The CDR3 loop spans 13 amino acids. The CDR3 here is CAIAGYSNQPQHF. The CDR3 DNA reads TGTGCCATCGCAGGGTATAGCAATCAGCCCCAGCATTTT.